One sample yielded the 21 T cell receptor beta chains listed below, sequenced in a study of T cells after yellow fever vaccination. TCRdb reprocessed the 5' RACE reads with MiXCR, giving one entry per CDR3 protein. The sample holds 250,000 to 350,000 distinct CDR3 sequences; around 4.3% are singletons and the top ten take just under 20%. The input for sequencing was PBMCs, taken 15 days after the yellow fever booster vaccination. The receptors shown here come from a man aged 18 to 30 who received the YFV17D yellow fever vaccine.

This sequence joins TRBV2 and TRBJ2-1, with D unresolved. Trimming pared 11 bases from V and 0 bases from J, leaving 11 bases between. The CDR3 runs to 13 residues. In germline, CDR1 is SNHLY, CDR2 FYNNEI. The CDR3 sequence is CAGESGSYNEQFF. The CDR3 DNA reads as TGTGCCGGCGAGAGTGGCTCCTACAATGAGCAGTTCTTC.

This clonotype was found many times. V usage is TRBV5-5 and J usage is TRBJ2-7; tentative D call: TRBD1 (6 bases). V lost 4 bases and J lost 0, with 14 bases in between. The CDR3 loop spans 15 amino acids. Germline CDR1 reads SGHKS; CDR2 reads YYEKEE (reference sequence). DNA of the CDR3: TGTGCCAGCAGCGTCGGGACAACCAACTCCTACGAGCAGTACTTC. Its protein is CASSVGTTNSYEQYF.

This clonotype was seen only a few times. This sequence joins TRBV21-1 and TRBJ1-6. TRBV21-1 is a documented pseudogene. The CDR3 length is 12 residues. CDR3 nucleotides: TGTGCCAGCAGGGTTGGGTACTCACCCCTCCACTTT. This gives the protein CASRVGYSPLHF.

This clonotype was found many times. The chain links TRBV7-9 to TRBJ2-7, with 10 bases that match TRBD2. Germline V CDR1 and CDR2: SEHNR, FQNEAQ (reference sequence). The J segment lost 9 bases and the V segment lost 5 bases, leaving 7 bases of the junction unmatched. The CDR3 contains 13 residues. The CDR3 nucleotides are TGTGCCAGCAGCGAGACTAGCGGGTGGTGGCAGTACGTC. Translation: CASSETSGWWQYV.

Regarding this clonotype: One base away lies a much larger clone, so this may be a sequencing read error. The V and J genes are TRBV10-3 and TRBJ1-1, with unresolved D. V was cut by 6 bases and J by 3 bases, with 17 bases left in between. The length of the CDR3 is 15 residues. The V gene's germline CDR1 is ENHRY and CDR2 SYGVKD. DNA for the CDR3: TGTGCCATCAGCGGCGCTCCTCGAGAGGACACTGAAGCTTTCTTT. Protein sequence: CAISGAPREDTEAFF.

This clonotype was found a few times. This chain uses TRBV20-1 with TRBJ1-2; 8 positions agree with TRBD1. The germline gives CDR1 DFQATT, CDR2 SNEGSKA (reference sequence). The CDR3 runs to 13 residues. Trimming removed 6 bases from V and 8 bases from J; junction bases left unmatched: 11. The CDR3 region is CSAKPQGAKGYTF. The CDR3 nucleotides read TGCAGTGCCAAGCCCCAGGGGGCGAAAGGCTACACCTTC.

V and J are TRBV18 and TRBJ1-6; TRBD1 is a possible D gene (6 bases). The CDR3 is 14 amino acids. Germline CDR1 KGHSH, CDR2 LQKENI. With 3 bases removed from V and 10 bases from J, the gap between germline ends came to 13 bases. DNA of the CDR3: TGTGCCAGCTCACCTTACTACAGGGAGTCACCCCTCCACTTT. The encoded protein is CASSPYYRESPLHF. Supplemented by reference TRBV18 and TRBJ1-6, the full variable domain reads NAGVMQNPRHLVRRRGQEARLRCSPMKGHSHVYWYRQLPEEGLKFMVYLQKENIIDESGMPKERFSAEFPKEGPSILRIQQVVRGDSAAYFCASSPYYRESPLHFGNGTRLTVT.

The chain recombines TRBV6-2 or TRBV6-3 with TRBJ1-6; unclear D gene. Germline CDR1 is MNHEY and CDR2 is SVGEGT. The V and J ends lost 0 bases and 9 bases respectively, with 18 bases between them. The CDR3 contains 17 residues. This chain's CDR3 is CASSYSPRQPHGSPLHF. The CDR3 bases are TGTGCCAGCAGTTACTCACCGAGGCAGCCTCATGGTTCACCCCTCCACTTT.

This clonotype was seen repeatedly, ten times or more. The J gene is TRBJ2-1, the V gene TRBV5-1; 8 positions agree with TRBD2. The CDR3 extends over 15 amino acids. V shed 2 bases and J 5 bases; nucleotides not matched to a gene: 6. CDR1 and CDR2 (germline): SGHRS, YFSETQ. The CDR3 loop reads CASSFRGGVNNEQFF. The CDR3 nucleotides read TGCGCCAGCAGCTTCCGGGGGGGTGTCAACAATGAGCAGTTCTTC.

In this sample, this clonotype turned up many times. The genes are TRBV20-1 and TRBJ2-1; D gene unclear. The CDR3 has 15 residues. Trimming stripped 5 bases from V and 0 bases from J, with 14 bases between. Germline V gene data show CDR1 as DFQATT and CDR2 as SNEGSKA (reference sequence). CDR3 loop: CSAYDSLSSYNEQFF. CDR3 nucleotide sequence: TGCAGTGCTTACGACTCTTTAAGCTCCTACAATGAGCAGTTCTTC.

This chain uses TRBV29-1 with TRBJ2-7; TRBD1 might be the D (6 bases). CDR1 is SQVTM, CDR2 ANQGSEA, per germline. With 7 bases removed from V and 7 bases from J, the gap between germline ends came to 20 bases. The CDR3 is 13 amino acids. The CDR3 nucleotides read TGCAGCGCGCTACGGGACACTGGGTGGGAGCAGTACTTC. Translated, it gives CSALRDTGWEQYF.

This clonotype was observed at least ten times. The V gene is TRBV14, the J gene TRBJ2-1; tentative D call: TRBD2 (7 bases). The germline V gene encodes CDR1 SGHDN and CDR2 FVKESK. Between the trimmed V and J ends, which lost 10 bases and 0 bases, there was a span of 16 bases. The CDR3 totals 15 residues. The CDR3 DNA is TGTGCCACCCGGGGGGCGGGGAGCTCCTACAATGAGCAGTTCTTC. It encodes CATRGAGSSYNEQFF.

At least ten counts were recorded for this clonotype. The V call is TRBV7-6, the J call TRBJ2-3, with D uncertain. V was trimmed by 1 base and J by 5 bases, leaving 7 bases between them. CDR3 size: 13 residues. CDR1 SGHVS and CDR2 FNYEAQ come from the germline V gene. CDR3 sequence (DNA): TGTGCCAGCAGCTTAGGCCGTCTAGATACGCAGTATTTT. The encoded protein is CASSLGRLDTQYF.

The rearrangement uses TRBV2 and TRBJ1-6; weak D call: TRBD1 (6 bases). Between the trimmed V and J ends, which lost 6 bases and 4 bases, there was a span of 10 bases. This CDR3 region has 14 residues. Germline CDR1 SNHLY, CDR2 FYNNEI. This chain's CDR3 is CASRLQGYNSPLHF. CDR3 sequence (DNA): TGTGCCAGCAGACTACAGGGTTATAATTCACCCCTCCACTTT.

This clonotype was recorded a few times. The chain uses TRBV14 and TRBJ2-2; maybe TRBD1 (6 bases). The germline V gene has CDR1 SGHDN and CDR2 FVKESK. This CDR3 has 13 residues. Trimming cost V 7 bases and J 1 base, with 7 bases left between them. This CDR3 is CASKTGNTGELFF. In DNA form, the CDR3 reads TGTGCCAGCAAGACAGGGAACACCGGGGAGCTGTTTTTT.

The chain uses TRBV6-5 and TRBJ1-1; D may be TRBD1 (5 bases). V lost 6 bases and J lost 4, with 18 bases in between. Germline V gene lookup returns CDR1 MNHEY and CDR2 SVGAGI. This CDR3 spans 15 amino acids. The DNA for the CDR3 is TGTGCCAGCAGACTTGAGCTCAGGGTTCGCACTGAAGCTTTCTTT. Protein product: CASRLELRVRTEAFF.

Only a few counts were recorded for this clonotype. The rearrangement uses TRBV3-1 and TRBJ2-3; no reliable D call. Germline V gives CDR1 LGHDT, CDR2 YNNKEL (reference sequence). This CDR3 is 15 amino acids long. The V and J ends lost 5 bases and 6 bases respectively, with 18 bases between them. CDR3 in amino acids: CASSRTPRTRDTQYF. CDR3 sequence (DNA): TGTGCCAGCAGCAGAACCCCAAGAACTCGGGATACGCAGTATTTT.

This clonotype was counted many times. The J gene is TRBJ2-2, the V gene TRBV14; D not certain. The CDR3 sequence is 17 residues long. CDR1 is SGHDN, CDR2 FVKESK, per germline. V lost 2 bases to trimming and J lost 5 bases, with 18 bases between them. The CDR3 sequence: CASSQYGLRAPTGELFF. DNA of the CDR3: TGTGCCAGCAGCCAATACGGCCTCAGAGCACCGACCGGGGAGCTGTTTTTT.

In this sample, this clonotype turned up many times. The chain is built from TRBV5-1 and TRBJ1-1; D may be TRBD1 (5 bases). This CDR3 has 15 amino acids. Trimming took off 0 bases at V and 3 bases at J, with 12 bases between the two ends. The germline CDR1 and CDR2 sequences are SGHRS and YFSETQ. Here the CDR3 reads CASSLAGGRDTEAFF. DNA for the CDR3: TGCGCCAGCAGCTTGGCCGGGGGACGCGACACTGAAGCTTTCTTT.

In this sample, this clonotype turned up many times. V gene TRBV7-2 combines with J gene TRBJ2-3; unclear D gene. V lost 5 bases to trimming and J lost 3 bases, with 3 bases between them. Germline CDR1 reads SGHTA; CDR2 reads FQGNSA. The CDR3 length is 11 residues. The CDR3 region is CASSPTDTQYF. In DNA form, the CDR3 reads TGTGCCAGCAGCCCTACAGATACGCAGTATTTT.

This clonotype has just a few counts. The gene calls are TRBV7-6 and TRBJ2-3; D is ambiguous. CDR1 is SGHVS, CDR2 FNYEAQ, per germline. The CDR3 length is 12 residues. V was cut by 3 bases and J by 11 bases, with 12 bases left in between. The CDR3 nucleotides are TGTGCCAGCAGCTTTGAGTCCTATTTGCAGTATTTT. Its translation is CASSFESYLQYF.